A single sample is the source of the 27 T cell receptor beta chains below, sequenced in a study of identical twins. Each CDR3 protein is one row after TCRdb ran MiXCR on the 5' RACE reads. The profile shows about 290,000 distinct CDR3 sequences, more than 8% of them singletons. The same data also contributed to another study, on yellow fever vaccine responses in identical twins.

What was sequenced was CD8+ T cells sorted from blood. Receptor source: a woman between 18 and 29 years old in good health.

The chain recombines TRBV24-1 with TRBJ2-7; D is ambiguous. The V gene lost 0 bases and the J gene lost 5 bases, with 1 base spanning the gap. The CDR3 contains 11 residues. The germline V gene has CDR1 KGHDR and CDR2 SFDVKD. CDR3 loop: CATSDLNEQYF. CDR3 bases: TGTGCCACCAGTGATTTGAACGAGCAGTACTTC.

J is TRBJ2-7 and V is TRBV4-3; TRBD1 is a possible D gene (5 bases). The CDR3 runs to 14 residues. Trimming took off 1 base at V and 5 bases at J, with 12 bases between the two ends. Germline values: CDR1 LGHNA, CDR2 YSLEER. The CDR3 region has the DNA TGCGCCAGCAGCCAAGTCCCCAGCAGGGACGAGCAGTACTTC. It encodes CASSQVPSRDEQYF.

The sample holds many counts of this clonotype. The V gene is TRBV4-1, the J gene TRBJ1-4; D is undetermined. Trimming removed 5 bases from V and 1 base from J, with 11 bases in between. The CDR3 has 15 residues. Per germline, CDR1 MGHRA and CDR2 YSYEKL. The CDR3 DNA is TGCGCCAGCAGCGCCGGGCCGCTAACTAATGAAAAACTGTTTTTT. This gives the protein CASSAGPLTNEKLFF.

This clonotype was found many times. In DNA, the CDR3 is TGTGCCAGCAGTATGGGGATCCAAGAGACCCAGTACTTC. This gives the protein CASSMGIQETQYF. The V call is TRBV12-3 or TRBV12-4, the J call TRBJ2-5, with no clear D. The CDR3 is made up of 13 amino acids. Trimming shortened V by 5 bases and J by 1 base, and 8 bases separated the two germline ends.

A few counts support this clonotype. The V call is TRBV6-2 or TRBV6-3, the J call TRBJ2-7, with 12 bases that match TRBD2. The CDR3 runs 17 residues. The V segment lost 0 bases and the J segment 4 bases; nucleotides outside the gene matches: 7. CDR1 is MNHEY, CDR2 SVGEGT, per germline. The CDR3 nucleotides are TGTGCCAGCAGTTACTCCCGGACTAGCGGGATTTTTTACGAGCAGTACTTC. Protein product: CASSYSRTSGIFYEQYF.

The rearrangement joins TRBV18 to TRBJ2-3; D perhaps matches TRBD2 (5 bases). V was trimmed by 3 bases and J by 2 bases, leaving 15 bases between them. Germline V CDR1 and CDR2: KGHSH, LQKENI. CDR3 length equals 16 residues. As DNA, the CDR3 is TGTGCCAGCTCACCCCTGGACTGGACGTCCACAGATACGCAGTATTTT. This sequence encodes CASSPLDWTSTDTQYF.

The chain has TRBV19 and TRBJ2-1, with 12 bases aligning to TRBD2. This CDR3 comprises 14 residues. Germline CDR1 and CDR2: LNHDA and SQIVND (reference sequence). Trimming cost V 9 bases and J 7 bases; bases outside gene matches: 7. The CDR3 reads CASQSGTSGNEQFF. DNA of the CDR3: TGTGCCAGCCAATCCGGGACTAGCGGGAATGAGCAGTTCTTC.

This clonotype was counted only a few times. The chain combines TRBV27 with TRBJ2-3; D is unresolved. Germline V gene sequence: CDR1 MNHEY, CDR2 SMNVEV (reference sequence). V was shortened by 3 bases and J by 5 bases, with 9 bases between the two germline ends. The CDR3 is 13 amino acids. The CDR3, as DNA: TGTGCCAGCAGTTTTTGGGTCAGAGATACGCAGTATTTT. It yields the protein CASSFWVRDTQYF.

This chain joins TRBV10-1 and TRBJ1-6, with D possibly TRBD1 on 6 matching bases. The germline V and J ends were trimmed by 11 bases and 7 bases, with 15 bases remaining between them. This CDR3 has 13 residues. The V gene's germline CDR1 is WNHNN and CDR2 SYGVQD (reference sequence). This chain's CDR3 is CAGPQGPNSPLHF. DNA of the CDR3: TGCGCCGGACCACAGGGTCCCAATTCACCCCTCCACTTT.

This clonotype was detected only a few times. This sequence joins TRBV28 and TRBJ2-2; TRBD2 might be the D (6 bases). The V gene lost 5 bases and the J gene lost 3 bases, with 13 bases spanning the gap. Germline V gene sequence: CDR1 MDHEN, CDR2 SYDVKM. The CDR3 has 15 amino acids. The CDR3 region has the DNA TGTGCCAGCAGTCGTAGGGACTTAGACACCGGGGAGCTGTTTTTT. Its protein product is CASSRRDLDTGELFF.

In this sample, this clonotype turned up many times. This chain's CDR3 is CASSLTQGTVYNEQFF. In DNA form, the CDR3 reads TGTGCCAGCAGCTTAACTCAGGGGACAGTTTACAATGAGCAGTTCTTC. This rearrangement joins TRBV7-3 to TRBJ2-1; TRBD1 matches 7 bases. Germline CDR1 is SGHTA and CDR2 is FQGTGA. The CDR3 length is 16 residues. V was pared by 0 bases and J by 4 bases, with 6 bases of the junction left unmatched.

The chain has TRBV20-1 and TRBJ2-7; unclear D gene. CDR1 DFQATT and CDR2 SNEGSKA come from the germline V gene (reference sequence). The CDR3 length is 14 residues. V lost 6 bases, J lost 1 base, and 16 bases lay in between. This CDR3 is CSATSLTPSYEQYF. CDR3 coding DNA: TGCAGTGCCACGTCCCTTACACCTTCCTACGAGCAGTACTTC.

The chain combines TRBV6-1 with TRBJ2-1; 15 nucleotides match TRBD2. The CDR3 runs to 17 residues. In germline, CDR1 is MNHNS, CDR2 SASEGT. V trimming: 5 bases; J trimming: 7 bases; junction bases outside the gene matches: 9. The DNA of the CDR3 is TGTGCCAGCAGTATCCGGACTAGCGGGAGGGCCCCTAATGAGCAGTTCTTC. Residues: CASSIRTSGRAPNEQFF.

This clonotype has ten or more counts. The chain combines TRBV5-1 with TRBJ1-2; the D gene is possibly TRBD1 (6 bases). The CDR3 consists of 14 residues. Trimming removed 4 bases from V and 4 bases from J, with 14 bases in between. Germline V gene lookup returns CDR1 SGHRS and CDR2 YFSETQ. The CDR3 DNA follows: TGCGCCAGCAGCCAACAGGGAGCAGCCTATGGCTACACCTTC. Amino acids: CASSQQGAAYGYTF.

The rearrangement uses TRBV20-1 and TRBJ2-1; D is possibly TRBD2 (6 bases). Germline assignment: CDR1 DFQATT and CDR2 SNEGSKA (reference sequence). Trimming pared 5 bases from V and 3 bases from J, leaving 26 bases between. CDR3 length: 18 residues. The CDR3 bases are TGCAGTGCTGCGGGACCTTTTGAGAGACTAGAGGTCTACAATGAGCAGTTCTTC. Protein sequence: CSAAGPFERLEVYNEQFF.

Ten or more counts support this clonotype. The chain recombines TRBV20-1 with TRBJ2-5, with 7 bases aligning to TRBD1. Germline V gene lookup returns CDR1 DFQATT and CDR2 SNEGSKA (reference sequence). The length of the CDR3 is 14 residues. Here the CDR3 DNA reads TGCAGCGACTATGACAGGGCCTTACCACAAACCCAGTACTTC. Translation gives CSDYDRALPQTQYF.

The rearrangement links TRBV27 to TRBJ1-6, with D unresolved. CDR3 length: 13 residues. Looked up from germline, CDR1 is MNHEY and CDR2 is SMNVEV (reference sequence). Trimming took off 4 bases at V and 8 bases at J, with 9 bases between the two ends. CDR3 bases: TGTGCCAGCAGTTGGGCCCGGGATTCACCCCTCCACTTT. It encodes CASSWARDSPLHF.

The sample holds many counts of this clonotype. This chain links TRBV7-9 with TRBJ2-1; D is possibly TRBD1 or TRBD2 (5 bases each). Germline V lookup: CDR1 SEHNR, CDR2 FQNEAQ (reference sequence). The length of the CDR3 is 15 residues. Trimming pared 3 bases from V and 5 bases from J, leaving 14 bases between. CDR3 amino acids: CASSFSEGTDNEQFF. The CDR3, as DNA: TGTGCCAGCAGCTTCTCAGAGGGGACGGACAATGAGCAGTTCTTC.

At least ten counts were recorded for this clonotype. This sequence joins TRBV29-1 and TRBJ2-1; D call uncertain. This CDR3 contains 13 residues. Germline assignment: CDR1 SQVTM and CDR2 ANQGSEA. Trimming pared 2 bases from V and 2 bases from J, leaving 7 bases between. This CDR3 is CSVELITYNEQFF. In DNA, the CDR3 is TGCAGCGTTGAACTGATCACCTACAATGAGCAGTTCTTC.

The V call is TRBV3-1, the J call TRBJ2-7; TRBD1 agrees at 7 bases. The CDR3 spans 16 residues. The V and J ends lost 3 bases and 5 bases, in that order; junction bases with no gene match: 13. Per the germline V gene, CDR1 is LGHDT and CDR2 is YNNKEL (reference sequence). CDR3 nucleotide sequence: TGTGCCAGCAGCCAGGACACCGGGACAGTAGGGGACGAGCAGTACTTC. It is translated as CASSQDTGTVGDEQYF.

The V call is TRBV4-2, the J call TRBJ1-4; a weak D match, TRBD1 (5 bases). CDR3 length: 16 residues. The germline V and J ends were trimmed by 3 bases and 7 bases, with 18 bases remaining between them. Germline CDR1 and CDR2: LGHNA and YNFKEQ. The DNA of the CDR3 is TGTGCCAGCAGCCATCCCTCGGGGACGGGTGGTGAAAAACTGTTTTTT. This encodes CASSHPSGTGGEKLFF.

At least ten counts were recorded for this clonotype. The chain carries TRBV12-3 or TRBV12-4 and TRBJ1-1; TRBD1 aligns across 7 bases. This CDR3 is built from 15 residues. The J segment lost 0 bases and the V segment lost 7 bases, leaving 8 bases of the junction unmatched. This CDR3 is CASTVTGEVNTEAFF. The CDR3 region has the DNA TGTGCCAGCACCGTTACAGGGGAGGTGAACACTGAAGCTTTCTTT.

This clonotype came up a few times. The CDR3 sequence: CASSRNRQGVGYTF. Written as DNA, the CDR3 is TGTGCCAGCAGCCGAAACCGACAGGGAGTCGGCTACACCTTC. The gene calls are TRBV11-1 and TRBJ1-2, with 7 bases that match TRBD1. CDR1 is SGHAT, CDR2 FQDESV, per germline (reference sequence). This CDR3 has 14 residues. V was clipped by 5 bases and J by 8 bases; unmatched bases: 11.

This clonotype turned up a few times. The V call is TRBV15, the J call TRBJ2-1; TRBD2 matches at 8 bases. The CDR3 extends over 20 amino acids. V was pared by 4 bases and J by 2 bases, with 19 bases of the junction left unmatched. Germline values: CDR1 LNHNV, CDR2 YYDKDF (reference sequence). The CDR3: CATSTQEGLAGPATYNEQFF. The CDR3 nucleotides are TGTGCCACCAGCACCCAGGAGGGTCTAGCGGGTCCCGCCACCTACAATGAGCAGTTCTTC.

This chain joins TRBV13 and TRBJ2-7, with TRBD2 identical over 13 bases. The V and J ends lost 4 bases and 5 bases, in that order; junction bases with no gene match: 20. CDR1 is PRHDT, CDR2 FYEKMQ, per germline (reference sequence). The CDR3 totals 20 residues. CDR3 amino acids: CASSSKVGTSGMGAGHEQYF. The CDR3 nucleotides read TGTGCCAGCAGCTCCAAGGTTGGGACTAGCGGGATGGGGGCGGGACACGAGCAGTACTTC.

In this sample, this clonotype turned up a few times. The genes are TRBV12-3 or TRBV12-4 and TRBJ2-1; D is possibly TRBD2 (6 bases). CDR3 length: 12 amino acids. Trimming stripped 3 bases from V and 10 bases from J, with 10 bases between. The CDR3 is CASSFGGEEQFF. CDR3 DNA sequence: TGTGCCAGCAGTTTCGGGGGAGAGGAGCAGTTCTTC.

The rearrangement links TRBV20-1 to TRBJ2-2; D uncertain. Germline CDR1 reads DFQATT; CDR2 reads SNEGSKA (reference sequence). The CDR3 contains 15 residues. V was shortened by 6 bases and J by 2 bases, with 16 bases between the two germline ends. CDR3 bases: TGCAGTGCCATGACGGACGAGTATAACACCGGGGAGCTGTTTTTT. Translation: CSAMTDEYNTGELFF.